This T cell receptor beta chain was identified during a study of T cell changes during pregnancy in multiple sclerosis. The assay was immunoSEQ multiplex PCR, and TCRdb's table has in-frame clones only and misses some. This table holds about 59,000 clones, nearly 95% found once. Here the sequenced sample was CD8+ T cells from peripheral blood mononuclear cells, taken in the third trimester of pregnancy. This TCR was recovered from a female donor with multiple sclerosis, enrolled in a pregnancy study.

The CDR3 DNA follows: TGTGCCAGCAGCTTCCTCGCGCCAGCGGGGCAAGACAATGAGCAGTTCTTC. This sequence encodes CASSFLAPAGQDNEQFF. The gene calls are TRBV7-6 and TRBJ2-1; 7 nucleotides line up with TRBD2. CDR3 length equals 17 residues. The ends lost 3 bases at V and 5 bases at J; junction bases unmatched: 13. The germline V gene has CDR1 SGHVS and CDR2 FNYEAQ.